One and the same sample provided the 25 T cell receptor beta chains below, sequenced in a study of control samples from healthy donors and cancer patients. Produced via immunoSEQ multiplex PCR; TCRdb's table is partial and in-frame only. The sample records around 100,000 clones, around 92% being singletons. Input material: blood. The receptors originated from a woman younger than 35 in good health.

This chain connects TRBV19 to TRBJ2-7; the D call may be TRBD1 or TRBD2 (5 bases each). V was cut by 5 bases and J by 6 bases, with 14 bases left in between. The CDR3 contains 13 residues. The germline gives CDR1 LNHDA, CDR2 SQIVND (reference sequence). The chain's CDR3 is CASSPGPAGEQYF. The CDR3 coding sequence is TGTGCCAGTAGTCCGGGACCAGCCGGCGAGCAGTACTTC.

This chain joins TRBV9 and TRBJ2-5; 11 bases fit TRBD2. Germline V lookup: CDR1 SGDLS, CDR2 YYNGEE. J lost 2 bases, V lost 3 bases, and 0 bases had no gene match. The CDR3 has 14 amino acids. CDR3 sequence: CASSGLAGQETQYF. The CDR3 nucleotides read TGTGCCAGCAGCGGACTAGCGGGGCAAGAGACCCAGTACTTC.

The chain is built from TRBV12-3 or TRBV12-4 and TRBJ2-7, with a possible D match to TRBD1 (5 bases). The CDR3 is 12 residues long. Deletions cut 2 bases from V and 4 bases from J, with 6 bases between. The CDR3: CASSLKGYEQYF. As DNA, the CDR3 is TGTGCCAGCAGTTTAAAGGGGTACGAGCAGTACTTC.

The chain has TRBV18 and TRBJ1-2, with 7 bases fitting TRBD1. This CDR3 has 14 residues. Trimming cost V 4 bases and J 2 bases; bases outside gene matches: 4. CDR1 is KGHSH, CDR2 LQKENI, per germline. In nucleotides, the CDR3 is TGTGCCAGCTCACGGGACAGAGAAAACTATGGCTACACCTTC. The encoded protein is CASSRDRENYGYTF.

This sequence joins TRBV6-5 and TRBJ2-2; 11 bases map to TRBD1. The ends lost 0 bases at V and 6 bases at J; junction bases unmatched: 3. CDR1 and CDR2 (germline): MNHEY, SVGAGI. The CDR3 spans 16 residues. As DNA, the CDR3 is TGTGCCAGCAGTTACTCGAGGGGACAGGGGGCCGGGGAGCTGTTTTTT. Residues: CASSYSRGQGAGELFF.

The chain carries TRBV9 and TRBJ1-1; D uncertain. Germline-derived CDR1 and CDR2 are SGDLS and YYNGEE. The CDR3 runs to 12 residues. V was trimmed by 1 base and J by 6 bases, leaving 7 bases between them. CDR3 sequence: CASSVYGAEAFF. The CDR3 DNA is TGTGCCAGCAGCGTATACGGCGCTGAAGCTTTCTTT.

V gene TRBV6-5 combines with J gene TRBJ1-1; a possible D gene is TRBD1 (5 bases). Trimming left V 2 bases short and J 3 bases short, with 10 bases between. The CDR3 is 14 residues long. Germline loops: CDR1 MNHEY, CDR2 SVGAGI. Written as DNA, the CDR3 is TGTGCCAGCAGTTACGGGGGGATCGACACTGAAGCTTTCTTT. Translation gives CASSYGGIDTEAFF.

The gene calls are TRBV6-1 and TRBJ2-7; D remains ambiguous. Germline assignment: CDR1 MNHNS and CDR2 SASEGT. Trimming stripped 2 bases from V and 2 bases from J, with 4 bases between. This CDR3 contains 12 residues. The CDR3 DNA follows: TGTGCCAGCAGTGAAACAACCTACGAGCAGTACTTC. Translated, it gives CASSETTYEQYF.

The sample holds one count of this clone. This sequence joins TRBV4-1 and TRBJ2-2, with 9 bases aligning to TRBD1. The germline CDR1 and CDR2 sequences are MGHRA and YSYEKL. The CDR3 totals 18 residues. Trimming took 1 base from V and 1 from J; bases not matched to a gene: 7. The CDR3 DNA is TGCGCCAGCAGCCAAGTCGGGACAGGGATTCGGAACACCGGGGAGCTGTTTTTT. This codes for CASSQVGTGIRNTGELFF.

The chain employs TRBV7-9 and TRBJ2-1; TRBD2 matches at 13 bases. The junction had 6 bases not matched to a gene; V was cut back by 1 base and J by 3 bases. The length of the CDR3 is 18 residues. The V gene's germline CDR1 is SEHNR and CDR2 FQNEAQ (reference sequence). CDR3 coding DNA: TGTGCCAGCAGCTTAGTGGGACTAGCGGGGTTGGGCTACAATGAGCAGTTCTTC. Translated, it gives CASSLVGLAGLGYNEQFF. Variable domain in full (rest from reference TRBV7-9 and TRBJ2-1): DTGVSQNPRHKITKRGQNVTFRCDPISEHNRLYWYRQTLGQGPEFLTYFQNEAQLEKSRLLSDRFSAERPKGSFSTLEIQRTEQGDSAMYLCASSLVGLAGLGYNEQFFGPGTRLTVL.

The CDR3 loop is CASRRQSSYEQYF. The CDR3 DNA reads TGTGCCAGTAGGAGACAGAGCTCCTACGAGCAGTACTTC. The chain combines TRBV19 with TRBJ2-7; D possibly corresponds to TRBD1 (5 bases). V lost 6 bases, J lost 0 bases, and 9 bases lay in between. CDR1 is LNHDA and CDR2 is SQIVND in the germline V gene (reference sequence). The CDR3 has 13 residues.

This clone was counted a single time. J is TRBJ1-1 and V is TRBV11-3; 8 bases are shared with TRBD1. The germline gives CDR1 SGHNT, CDR2 YENEEA. The V segment lost 4 bases and the J segment 5 bases; nucleotides outside the gene matches: 18. The CDR3 runs 18 residues. The CDR3 spells CASSWGAQGAIDSTEAFF. In DNA form, the CDR3 reads TGTGCCAGCAGCTGGGGGGCTCAGGGGGCGATCGACTCTACTGAAGCTTTCTTT.

This chain joins TRBV12-3 or TRBV12-4 and TRBJ1-5, with D uncertain. The CDR3 extends over 12 amino acids. Trimming took off 7 bases at V and 5 bases at J, with 9 bases between the two ends. Here the CDR3 reads CASMGSDQPQHF. Here the CDR3 DNA reads TGTGCCAGCATGGGAAGTGATCAGCCCCAGCATTTT.

J is TRBJ2-1 and V is TRBV24-1; 9 bases fit TRBD2. Germline CDR1 KGHDR, CDR2 SFDVKD. The V segment lost 3 bases and the J segment 4 bases; nucleotides outside the gene matches: 3. CDR3 length equals 15 residues. CDR3 sequence: CATSDPLAGYNEQFF. DNA for the CDR3: TGTGCCACCAGTGATCCGCTAGCGGGGTACAATGAGCAGTTCTTC.

This rearrangement joins TRBV29-1 to TRBJ2-7, with 8 positions matching TRBD1. CDR3 size: 12 residues. Germline V gives CDR1 SQVTM, CDR2 ANQGSEA. V shed 6 bases and J 3 bases; nucleotides not matched to a gene: 4. The CDR3 bases are TGCAGCGTCGGGACAGGTTTCTACGAGCAGTACTTC. Translated, it gives CSVGTGFYEQYF.

V gene TRBV5-1 combines with J gene TRBJ2-1, with 11 bases matching TRBD2. CDR3 length: 17 residues. Germline CDR1 SGHRS, CDR2 YFSETQ. Unmatched junction bases numbered 7, after V lost 3 bases and J lost 2 bases. In DNA form, the CDR3 reads TGCGCCAGCAGCTCCTTACTAGCGGGAGCCGCCTACAATGAGCAGTTCTTC. The encoded protein is CASSSLLAGAAYNEQFF.

The rearrangement links TRBV28 to TRBJ1-1; D ambiguous. Germline V gives CDR1 MDHEN, CDR2 SYDVKM. This CDR3 is built from 13 residues. V dropped 6 bases and J dropped 1 base, with 9 bases sitting between them. CDR3 protein: CASSWAGNTEAFF. The CDR3 DNA follows: TGTGCCAGCAGCTGGGCGGGGAACACTGAAGCTTTCTTT.

The CDR3 coding sequence is TGTGCCAGCAGTTTCGGGGGAGGAAGGCCCTTATCACCCCTCCACTTT. The encoded protein is CASSFGGGRPLSPLHF. This chain uses TRBV28 with TRBJ1-6, with D possibly being TRBD1 (5 bases). In germline, CDR1 is MDHEN, CDR2 SYDVKM. This CDR3 region has 16 residues. Between the trimmed V and J ends, which lost 3 bases and 10 bases, there was a span of 19 bases.

This chain uses TRBV5-1 with TRBJ1-1; D not resolved. The CDR3 sequence is 16 residues long. Germline lookup yields CDR1 SGHRS and CDR2 YFSETQ. Trimming left V 0 bases short and J 4 bases short, with 16 bases between. In DNA, the CDR3 is TGCGCCAGCAGCTTGGATTTGCTGGGCGGTAGCACTGAAGCTTTCTTT. Its translation: CASSLDLLGGSTEAFF.

This chain uses TRBV6-1 with TRBJ2-3, with D uncertain. V shed 2 bases and J shed 5 bases, with 14 bases lying between them. The CDR3 runs to 15 residues. Germline V gives CDR1 MNHNS, CDR2 SASEGT. For the CDR3, the DNA is TGTGCCAGCAGTGAAATGTTTTCACAGCAAGATACGCAGTATTTT. It codes for CASSEMFSQQDTQYF.

The V and J genes are TRBV19 and TRBJ2-3, with 8 bases fitting TRBD2. This CDR3 has 17 amino acids. V lost 5 bases and J lost 2; bases outside the gene matches: 12. The germline CDR1 and CDR2 sequences are LNHDA and SQIVND (reference sequence). CDR3 bases: TGTGCCAGTAGTCCCAAACTTCTAGCGGGCTACACAGATACGCAGTATTTT. The encoded protein is CASSPKLLAGYTDTQYF.

The chain employs TRBV27 and TRBJ1-1; weak D call: TRBD1 (5 bases). With 5 bases removed from V and 6 bases from J, the gap between germline ends came to 13 bases. Germline loops: CDR1 MNHEY, CDR2 SMNVEV (reference sequence). The CDR3 contains 13 residues. CDR3 sequence reads: CASSGDGGSEAFF. CDR3 nucleotide sequence: TGTGCCAGCAGTGGGGATGGGGGGTCTGAAGCTTTCTTT.

In its sample, this clone was seen once. V and J are TRBV18 and TRBJ1-2; 7 nucleotides match TRBD1. The junction had 7 bases not matched to a gene; V was cut back by 2 bases and J by 4 bases. Germline loops: CDR1 KGHSH, CDR2 LQKENI. The CDR3 contains 15 residues. The CDR3 loop reads CASSPEQGPTYGYTF. The CDR3 DNA reads TGTGCCAGCTCACCAGAACAGGGGCCTACCTATGGCTACACCTTC.

The chain uses TRBV24-1 and TRBJ2-3, with 8 bases that match TRBD1. The CDR3 runs to 17 residues. The junction had 7 bases not matched to a gene; V was cut back by 0 bases and J by 3 bases. Germline CDR1 KGHDR, CDR2 SFDVKD. CDR3 DNA: TGTGCCACCAGTGATTTGAAACAGGGGGTAAGGACAGATACGCAGTATTTT. Encoded protein: CATSDLKQGVRTDTQYF.

The chain links TRBV11-2 to TRBJ1-1, with D unresolved. CDR3 size: 12 residues. Germline V CDR1 and CDR2: SGHAT, FQNNGV. The V end lost 0 bases, the J end lost 7 bases, and 6 bases lay between the germline ends. The CDR3 loop reads CASSLDRFEAFF. The CDR3 coding sequence is TGTGCCAGCAGCTTAGACCGGTTTGAAGCTTTCTTT.